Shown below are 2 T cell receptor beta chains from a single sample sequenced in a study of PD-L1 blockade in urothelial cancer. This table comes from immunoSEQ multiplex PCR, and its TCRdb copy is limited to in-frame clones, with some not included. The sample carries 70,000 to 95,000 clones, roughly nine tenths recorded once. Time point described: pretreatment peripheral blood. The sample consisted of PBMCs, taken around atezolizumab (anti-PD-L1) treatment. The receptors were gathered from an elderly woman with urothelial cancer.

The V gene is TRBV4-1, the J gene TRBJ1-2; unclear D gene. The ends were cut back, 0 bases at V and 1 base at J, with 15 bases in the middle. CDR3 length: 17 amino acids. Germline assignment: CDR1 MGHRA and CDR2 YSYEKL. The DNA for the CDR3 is TGCGCCAGCAGCCAAGATCCGAAACAGCAGATTAACTATGGCTACACCTTC. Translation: CASSQDPKQQINYGYTF.

CDR3 sequence (DNA): TGTGCCTGGAGCATAAGACAGGGGGAAGGTGGCTACACCTTC. Translated, it gives CAWSIRQGEGGYTF. The V and J genes are TRBV30 and TRBJ1-2, with 9 bases aligning to TRBD1. V shed 3 bases and J 7 bases; nucleotides not matched to a gene: 9. CDR3 length equals 14 residues. From germline, CDR1 is GTSNPN and CDR2 SVGIG (reference sequence).